This is a list of T cell receptor beta chains from one sample in a study of T-cell reconstitution after alpha-beta-depleted transplantation in children. One entry per CDR3 protein results from TCRdb running MiXCR on the PCR reads. Of under 60,000 distinct CDR3 sequences listed, approximately 6.1% are singletons. The material was PBMCs, mostly from graft donor cells, obtained 60 days after TCRalphabeta/CD19-depleted stem cell transplant. These receptor sequences come from a female patient between 2 and 10 years old who had a stem cell transplant for aplastic anemia, so the T cells may come from the graft donor. Both conserved end residues are part of each CDR3. The order of the fields is V gene, clone size, J gene, D gene, CDR3 DNA, CDR3 protein. D genes are given only for firm matches. Only some rows state a clone size, as once, few, many or a class for expanded clones.

TRBV27	many	TRBJ2-5	TRBD2	TGTGCCAGCAGTTTCTCCCCCGGGGGGGGGGAGACCCAGTACTTC	CASSFSPGGGETQYF
TRBV18	many	TRBJ2-7	TRBD1	TGTGCCAGCTCACCTCCCGGGACAGGGTCATACGAGCAGTACTTC	CASSPPGTGSYEQYF
TRBV2	many	TRBJ2-1	TRBD2	TGTGCCAGCACCCCCGGACTAGCGGGAGTGGGTGAGCAGTTCTTC	CASTPGLAGVGEQFF
TRBV20-1	many	TRBJ2-1	TRBD2	TGCAGTGCACTTCTAGCGGGAGCGGCAAACAATGAGCAGTTCTTC	CSALLAGAANNEQFF
TRBV9	NA	TRBJ2-5	TRBD1	TGTGCCAGCAGCCCCACTGTGGGACAGGGAAGGGAGACCCAGTACTTC	CASSPTVGQGRETQYF
TRBV5-6	many	TRBJ2-1	NA	TGTGCCAGCAGCTTGGGACAGCAAAGCCACAATGAGCAGTTCTTC	CASSLGQQSHNEQFF
TRBV10-3	many	TRBJ2-5	NA	TGTGCCATCAGTGACTTCCAAGAGACCCAGTACTTC	CAISDFQETQYF
TRBV19	few	TRBJ2-2	NA	TGTGCCAGTAGCCCATGGTCTTCCCTGGGCGGGGAGCTGTTTTTT	CASSPWSSLGGELFF
TRBV29-1	many	TRBJ1-2	NA	TGCAGCGTTGTTGGCCGCTCGAGTGGAGGCTACACCTTC	CSVVGRSSGGYTF
TRBV4-2	NA	TRBJ2-7	TRBD2	TGTGCCAGCAGCCAAGATTGGACTAGCGAACCCTACGAGCAGTACTTC	CASSQDWTSEPYEQYF
TRBV20-1	many	TRBJ2-1	NA	TGCAGTGCTTCCCTCAAATACAAGGAGCAGTTCTTC	CSASLKYKEQFF
TRBV5-1	NA	TRBJ2-5	TRBD2	TGCGCCAGCAGTGTGGCGGGGGGGCTGCGGGAGACCCAGTACTTC	CASSVAGGLRETQYF
TRBV30	many	TRBJ2-1	TRBD1	TGTGCCTGGAGTTCCATGAGGGACAGGGGAAAGGTTGAGCAGTTCTTC	CAWSSMRDRGKVEQFF
TRBV7-9	many	TRBJ1-2	NA	TGTGCCAGCAGCTCTAGGACAAACTATGGCTACACCTTC	CASSSRTNYGYTF
TRBV7-2	many	TRBJ1-4	NA	TGTGCCAGCAGCTTAGACTTCACCTCTAATGAAAAACTGTTTTTT	CASSLDFTSNEKLFF
TRBV28	many	TRBJ2-7	NA	TGTGCCAGCAGTTTCCACAGGGCGAGACGCCGAGGGAGCTTCTACGAGCAGTACTTC	CASSFHRARRRGSFYEQYF
TRBV4-2	many	TRBJ2-1	TRBD1	TGTGCCAGCAGCCAAGGGGGACAGGGCCTCCATAGCTCCTACAATGAGCAGTTCTTC	CASSQGGQGLHSSYNEQFF
TRBV7-3	many	TRBJ2-1	TRBD2	TGTGCCAGCAGCTTAAGCCTGGGGGGGGGCAATGAGCAGTTCTTC	CASSLSLGGGNEQFF
TRBV20-1	many	TRBJ1-5	NA	TGCAGTGCTCACCCGCAGGGTACCAATCAGCCCCAGCATTTT	CSAHPQGTNQPQHF
TRBV10-2	many	TRBJ1-2	TRBD1	TGCGCCAGCAGTGAGACTAGTACCGGGACAGGGTCTGGCTACACCTTC	CASSETSTGTGSGYTF
TRBV5-1	NA	TRBJ2-2	TRBD2	TGCGCCAGCAGCTTGGGTCCTAGCGGGAGCGGGACCGGGGAGCTGTTTTTT	CASSLGPSGSGTGELFF
TRBV28	NA	TRBJ1-2	TRBD1	TGTGCCAGCACCGACAGGGCAGCTGGCTACACCTTC	CASTDRAAGYTF
TRBV9	few	TRBJ2-3	NA	TGTGCCAGCAGCGTAGAACCGGGGACAGATACGCAGTATTTT	CASSVEPGTDTQYF
TRBV23-1	few	TRBJ2-7	NA	TGCGCCAGCAGTCCCTCCGACAGATCTACGAGGCAGTACTTC	CASSPSDRSTRQYF
TRBV5-1	NA	TRBJ2-3	NA	TGCGCCAGCAGCTTGAATAACCAGTACACTAGCACAGATACGCAGTATTTT	CASSLNNQYTSTDTQYF
TRBV3-1	NA	TRBJ1-6	TRBD1	TGTGCCAGCAGCCAAGCCGGGACAGCTTATTCACCCCTCCACTTT	CASSQAGTAYSPLHF
TRBV7-3	many	TRBJ2-1	TRBD1	TGTGCCAGCAGCTTAATTGCGGGGACAGGTTACAATGAGCAGTTCTTC	CASSLIAGTGYNEQFF
TRBV20-1	NA	TRBJ2-5	NA	TGCAGTGCTAGGGCCGGGACTCCGCAAGAGACCCAGTACTTC	CSARAGTPQETQYF
TRBV3-1	NA	TRBJ1-4	TRBD1	TGTGCCAGCAGCCAATTTAAAGGGACAGCTAATGAAAAACTGTTTTTT	CASSQFKGTANEKLFF
TRBV3-1	few	TRBJ1-3	NA	TGTGCCAGCAGCCGCCCACAGGCAGGGGCAAACACCATATATTTT	CASSRPQAGANTIYF
TRBV28	many	TRBJ2-7	NA	TGTGCCAGCAGTTTTGCTGCCGGCCCCGTTAGCGAGCAGTACTTC	CASSFAAGPVSEQYF
TRBV3-1	few	TRBJ1-1	NA	TGTGCCAGCAGCTCCGGACCGCTTGAAGCTTTCTTT	CASSSGPLEAFF
TRBV5-4	NA	TRBJ2-3	NA	TGTGCCAGCAGCTTGCCTCAGGCGGGAGATACGCAGTATTTT	CASSLPQAGDTQYF
TRBV20-1	many	TRBJ2-3	NA	TGCAGTGTTAGGGACACAGGGTGGACAGATACGCAGTATTTT	CSVRDTGWTDTQYF
TRBV20-1	many	TRBJ1-2	NA	TGCAGTGCTAGAGAAATACATCCCCATGGCTACACCTTC	CSAREIHPHGYTF
TRBV6-5	many	TRBJ2-1	TRBD1	TGTGCCAGCAGATCGGGGCAGGGGGCTTACAATGAGCAGTTCTTC	CASRSGQGAYNEQFF
TRBV12-3/TRBV12-4	many	TRBJ1-2	NA	TGTGCCAGCAGACCCCCCGGGGCCCGTAACTATGGCTACACCTTC	CASRPPGARNYGYTF
TRBV6-5	many	TRBJ2-5	NA	TGTGCCAGCAGTTGGGGCGGGGAGACCCAGTACTTC	CASSWGGETQYF
TRBV7-3	many	TRBJ2-3	NA	TGTGCCAGCAGCTTAACTAGCGGAGCCGGAGCAGATACGCAGTATTTT	CASSLTSGAGADTQYF
TRBV3-1	NA	TRBJ2-3	TRBD2	TGTGCCAGCAGCACTTCACCGGGACTAGCGGGAGGCAGCACAGATACGCAGTATTTT	CASSTSPGLAGGSTDTQYF
TRBV20-1	many	TRBJ1-6	TRBD1	TGCAGTGCTAGAGGGGACAGGGATACCTATAATTCACCCCTCCACTTT	CSARGDRDTYNSPLHF
TRBV29-1	many	TRBJ2-1	NA	TGCAGCGTTACCTTCAGGGCGGGATTCAATGAGCAGTTCTTC	CSVTFRAGFNEQFF
TRBV28	many	TRBJ1-4	TRBD1	TGTGCCAGCAGTTTAGGGCCAGGGGGGAGGGAAAAACTGTTTTTT	CASSLGPGGREKLFF